This T cell receptor (beta chain) was recorded in a study of T cell responses to AZD1222 COVID-19 vaccine. General study points: Variant regions that are unmutated are reportedly the target of nearly half of spike-specific TCRs. Sampled repertoires all dated from after the peak T cell response. With two AZD1222 doses given, Spike-specific TCR breadth and depth both rose.

The table came from immunoSEQ multiplex PCR; TCRdb's copy has only in-frame clones and leaves some out. This table has tens of thousands of clones, approximately 84% appearing once. The CDR3 length is 16 residues. Germline loops: CDR1 LNHDA, CDR2 SQIVND (reference sequence). V lost 1 base and J 0 bases, leaving 10 bases between the germline ends. A note on this clone: The antigen remains unidentified.

The origin of this receptor is an adult in good health. The V gene is TRBV19, the J gene TRBJ2-1; no clear D gene. This material consisted of peripheral blood, taken on day 0 of AZD1222 vaccination. The CDR3 reads CASSIVGASSYNEQFF. CDR3 DNA: TGTGCCAGTAGTATAGTAGGAGCCAGCTCCTACAATGAGCAGTTCTTC.